A selection of T cell receptor beta chains follows, all from one sample in a study of blood T cells in healthy people across ages. TCRdb re-analysed the 5' RACE reads in MiXCR, keeping a single row per CDR3 protein. The data contain under 950,000 distinct CDR3 sequences, 22% of them singletons. The sample consisted of blood. These receptors were collected from a man aged 70 or older in good health. The CDR3 runs from the conserved cysteine through the conserved F or W. The D gene is left open where the match is weak. The size entry is marked missing in some rows and otherwise reads once, few, many or a size class.

cdr3_nt cdr3_aa j_call clone_size d_call v_call
TGTGCCAGCAGCCCCTTAGCGGGACAATCCTATCAGCCCCAGCATTTT CASSPLAGQSYQPQHF TRBJ1-5 few . TRBV12-3/TRBV12-4
TGTGCCAGCAGTCCCCTCGGGGATACTAGCTCCCACAATGAGCAGTTCTTC CASSPLGDTSSHNEQFF TRBJ2-1 few . TRBV6-2/TRBV6-3
TGTGCCAGCAGCGTAGAGGTAACAGATACGCAGTATTTT CASSVEVTDTQYF TRBJ2-3 . . TRBV9
TGCGCCAGCAGTGAGGGGATGAGCACAGATACGCAGTATTTT CASSEGMSTDTQYF TRBJ2-3 many . TRBV10-1
TGTGCCACCAGTGACCCCCGGGACGCCTATAGCAATCAGCCCCAGCATTTT CATSDPRDAYSNQPQHF TRBJ1-5 few . TRBV24-1
TGCGCCAGCAGCCCAACAGGGGAGGGATATGAAAAACTGTTTTTT CASSPTGEGYEKLFF TRBJ1-4 . TRBD1 TRBV5-1
TGTGCCTGGAGGGAACGGGGGCAAGTAGATACGCAGTATTTT CAWRERGQVDTQYF TRBJ2-3 . . TRBV30
TGTGCCAGCAGCTTAGCGGAACACCCCTACGAGCAGTACTTC CASSLAEHPYEQYF TRBJ2-7 few . TRBV7-6
TGTGCCAGCAGTCCTCCGAAGGGCTTTGACGGCTACACCTTC CASSPPKGFDGYTF TRBJ1-2 . . TRBV3-1
TGTGCCATCACCGGAGGAAGCGGGAGTCTATCCTACAATGAGCAGTTCTTC CAITGGSGSLSYNEQFF TRBJ2-1 few TRBD2 TRBV10-3
TGTGCCAGCAGTGAACCCTCCTATGGGGGATATGGCTACACCTTC CASSEPSYGGYGYTF TRBJ1-2 few . TRBV6-1
TGTGCCAGCTCACAGGACCGCAAGAACGCTGAAGCTTTCTTT CASSQDRKNAEAFF TRBJ1-1 few . TRBV18
TGTGCCAGCAGTGAAGACCCAGCGGGGACCCAGTACTTC CASSEDPAGTQYF TRBJ2-5 few . TRBV6-1
TGTGCCAGCAGCTTAGCTAGCGGGGGGGCCAATCGAGAGACCCAGTACTTC CASSLASGGANRETQYF TRBJ2-5 . TRBD2 TRBV7-2
TGTGCCAGCAGTTTCCGGTATTCGTACCAAGAGACCCAGTACTTC CASSFRYSYQETQYF TRBJ2-5 few . TRBV12-3/TRBV12-4
TGTGCCAGCAGCTTCCTCGGGGCGAATCAGCCCCAGCATTTT CASSFLGANQPQHF TRBJ1-5 few . TRBV7-2
TGTGCCAGCAGTTTAGGTGAGGGACAGGTTGATGGCTACACCTTC CASSLGEGQVDGYTF TRBJ1-2 few TRBD1 TRBV12-3/TRBV12-4
TGTGCCAGCAGCTTAGGTGTGGGGGGTTACAATGAGCAGTTCTTC CASSLGVGGYNEQFF TRBJ2-1 once . TRBV13
TGTGCCAGCAGTCGTGCTGGTTCCACTGAAGCTTTCTTT CASSRAGSTEAFF TRBJ1-1 once . TRBV28
TGTGCCAGCAGCCAATCCACAGGGGTAAGCTCTGGGGCCAACGTCCTGACTTTC CASSQSTGVSSGANVLTF TRBJ2-6 . TRBD1 TRBV3-1
TGTGCCAGCAGCTTAGCGGGGGGTATGGGCACAGATACGCAGTATTTT CASSLAGGMGTDTQYF TRBJ2-3 . . TRBV7-8
TGTGCCAGCAGCCAGAGACCGACAGGAGTCCGTCCAGATACGCAGTATTTT CASSQRPTGVRPDTQYF TRBJ2-3 few . TRBV3-1
TGTGCCACCAGCAGAGATACCAGGAACTATGGCTACACCTTC CATSRDTRNYGYTF TRBJ1-2 few . TRBV15
TGTGCCAGCAGCTCCGGGGCCGAGACCAACCAAGAGACCCAGTACTTC CASSSGAETNQETQYF TRBJ2-5 . . TRBV7-6
TGTGCCACTTCAGGCCGATCGAACACCGGGGAGCTGTTTTTT CATSGRSNTGELFF TRBJ2-2 . . TRBV24-1
TGCGCCAGCAGCCCATACCCGACTAGGCCGACAGATACGCAGTATTTT CASSPYPTRPTDTQYF TRBJ2-3 . . TRBV4-3
TGCAGCGTTGAAGTCCGCGGAGGGGACACTGAAGCTTTCTTT CSVEVRGGDTEAFF TRBJ1-1 . . TRBV29-1
TGTGCCAGCAGCTTGAGACAGGGATCCGGCACTGAAGCTTTCTTT CASSLRQGSGTEAFF TRBJ1-1 few TRBD1 TRBV5-5